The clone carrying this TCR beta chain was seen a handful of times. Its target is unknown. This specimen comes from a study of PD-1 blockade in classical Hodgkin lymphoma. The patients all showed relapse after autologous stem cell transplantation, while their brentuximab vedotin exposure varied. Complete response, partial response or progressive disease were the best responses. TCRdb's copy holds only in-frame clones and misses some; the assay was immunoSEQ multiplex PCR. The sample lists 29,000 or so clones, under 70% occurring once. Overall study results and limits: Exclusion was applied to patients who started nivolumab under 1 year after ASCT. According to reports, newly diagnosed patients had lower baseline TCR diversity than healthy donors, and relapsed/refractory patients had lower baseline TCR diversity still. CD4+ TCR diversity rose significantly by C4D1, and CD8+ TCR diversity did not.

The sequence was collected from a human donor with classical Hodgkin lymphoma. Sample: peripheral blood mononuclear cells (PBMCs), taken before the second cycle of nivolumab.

CDR3 amino acids: CASSFGWNSPLHF. The CDR3 coding sequence is TGTGCCAGCAGTTTTGGCTGGAATTCACCCCTCCACTTT. V gene TRBV28 combines with J gene TRBJ1-6; no firm D call. Per the germline V gene, CDR1 is MDHEN and CDR2 is SYDVKM. The CDR3 length is 13 residues. Trimming cost V 3 bases and J 7 bases, with 7 bases left between them.